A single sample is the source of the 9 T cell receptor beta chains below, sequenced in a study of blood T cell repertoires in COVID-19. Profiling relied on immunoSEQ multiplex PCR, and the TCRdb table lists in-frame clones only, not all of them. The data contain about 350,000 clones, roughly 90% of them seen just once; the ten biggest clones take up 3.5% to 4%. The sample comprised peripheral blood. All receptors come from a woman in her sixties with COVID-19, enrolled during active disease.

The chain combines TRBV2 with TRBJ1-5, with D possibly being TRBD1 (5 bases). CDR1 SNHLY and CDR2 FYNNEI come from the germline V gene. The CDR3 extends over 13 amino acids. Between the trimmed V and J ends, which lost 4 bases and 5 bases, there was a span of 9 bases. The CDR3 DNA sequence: TGTGCCAGCAGTGGCCGGGGGGATCAGCCCCAGCATTTT. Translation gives CASSGRGDQPQHF.

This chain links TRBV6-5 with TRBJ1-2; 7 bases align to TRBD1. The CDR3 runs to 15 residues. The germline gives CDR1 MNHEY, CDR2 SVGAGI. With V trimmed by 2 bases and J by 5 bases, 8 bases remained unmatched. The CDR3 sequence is CASSYRIDRVYGYTF. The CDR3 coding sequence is TGTGCCAGCAGTTACCGGATCGACAGGGTATATGGCTACACCTTC.

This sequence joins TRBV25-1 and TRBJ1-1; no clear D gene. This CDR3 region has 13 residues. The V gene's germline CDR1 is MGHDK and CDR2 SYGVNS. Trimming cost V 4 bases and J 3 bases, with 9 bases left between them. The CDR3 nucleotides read TGTGCCAGCAGTGCGGGAGAGGACACTGAAGCTTTCTTT. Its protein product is CASSAGEDTEAFF.

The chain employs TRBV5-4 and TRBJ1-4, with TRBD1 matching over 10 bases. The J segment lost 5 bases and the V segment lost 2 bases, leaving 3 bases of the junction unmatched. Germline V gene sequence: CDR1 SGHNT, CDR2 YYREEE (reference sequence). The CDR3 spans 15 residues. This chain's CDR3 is CASSFMGQGNEKLFF. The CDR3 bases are TGTGCCAGCAGCTTTATGGGACAGGGGAATGAAAAACTGTTTTTT.

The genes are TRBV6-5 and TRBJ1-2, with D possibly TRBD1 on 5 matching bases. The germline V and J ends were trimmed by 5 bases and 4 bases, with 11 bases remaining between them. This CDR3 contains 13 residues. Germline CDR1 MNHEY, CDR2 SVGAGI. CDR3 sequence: CASSRTGTYGYTF. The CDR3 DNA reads TGTGCCAGCAGTAGAACAGGAACCTATGGCTACACCTTC.

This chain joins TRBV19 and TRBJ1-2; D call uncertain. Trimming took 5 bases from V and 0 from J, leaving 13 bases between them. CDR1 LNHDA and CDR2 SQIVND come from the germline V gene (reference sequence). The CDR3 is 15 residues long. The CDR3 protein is CASSYPTPANYGYTF. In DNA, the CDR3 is TGTGCCAGTAGTTACCCGACACCGGCTAACTATGGCTACACCTTC.

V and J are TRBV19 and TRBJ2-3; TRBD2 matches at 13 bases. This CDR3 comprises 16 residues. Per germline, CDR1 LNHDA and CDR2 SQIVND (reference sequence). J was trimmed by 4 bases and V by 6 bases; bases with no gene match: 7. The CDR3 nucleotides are TGTGCCAGTAGAACTGGACTAGCGGGGGTGTCAGATACGCAGTATTTT. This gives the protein CASRTGLAGVSDTQYF.

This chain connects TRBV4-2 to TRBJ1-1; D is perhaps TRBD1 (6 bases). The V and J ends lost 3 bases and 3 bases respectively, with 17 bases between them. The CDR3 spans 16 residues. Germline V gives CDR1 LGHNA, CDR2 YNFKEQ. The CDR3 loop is CASSQKQGEAYTEAFF. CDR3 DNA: TGTGCCAGCAGCCAGAAACAGGGAGAGGCTTACACTGAAGCTTTCTTT.

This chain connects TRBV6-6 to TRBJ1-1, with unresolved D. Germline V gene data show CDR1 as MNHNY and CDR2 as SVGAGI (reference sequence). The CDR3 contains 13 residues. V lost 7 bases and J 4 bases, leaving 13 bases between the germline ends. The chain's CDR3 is CASTRGVGTEAFF. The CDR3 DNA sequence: TGTGCCAGCACCAGAGGCGTGGGCACTGAAGCTTTCTTT.